Sequencing of this TCR beta chain was carried out in a study of shared clonotypes between healthy human individuals. Sequenced by immunoSEQ multiplex PCR; TCRdb stores in-frame clones only, minus some. The data hold 2 million to 2.5 million clones, with over 85% observed a single time. CDR3 length: 14 amino acids. CDR1 is MGHDK and CDR2 is SYGVNS in the germline V gene. As regards this clone: Sequence at one end of the junction differs from germline and may be a read error.

Specimen: naive CD4+ T cells sorted from blood. As for subset: CD45RA+ positively selected. V gene TRBV25-1 combines with J gene TRBJ2-7, with D maybe TRBD2 (5 bases). The clonotype comes from a man aged 18 to 29 in good health. The CDR3 protein is CASSELGPRTPMHF. CDR3 DNA: TGTGCCAGCAGTGAACTGGGCCCGCGGACTCCGATGCACTTC.